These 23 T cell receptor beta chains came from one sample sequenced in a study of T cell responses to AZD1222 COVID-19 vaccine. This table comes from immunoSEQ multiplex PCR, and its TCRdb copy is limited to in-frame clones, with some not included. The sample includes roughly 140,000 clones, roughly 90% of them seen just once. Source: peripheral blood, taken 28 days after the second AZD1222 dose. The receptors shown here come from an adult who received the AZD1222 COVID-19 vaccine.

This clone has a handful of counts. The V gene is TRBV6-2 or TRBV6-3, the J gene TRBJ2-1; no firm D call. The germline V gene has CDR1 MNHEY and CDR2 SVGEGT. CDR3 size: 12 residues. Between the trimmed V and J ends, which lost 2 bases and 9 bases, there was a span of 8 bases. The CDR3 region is CASSYGWGEQFF. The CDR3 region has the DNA TGTGCCAGCAGTTACGGGTGGGGTGAGCAGTTCTTC.

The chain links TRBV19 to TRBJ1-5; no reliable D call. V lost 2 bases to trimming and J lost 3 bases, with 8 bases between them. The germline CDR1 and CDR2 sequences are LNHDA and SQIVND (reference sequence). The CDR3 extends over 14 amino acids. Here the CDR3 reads CASSIIGINQPQHF. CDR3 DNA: TGTGCCAGTAGTATAATAGGGATCAATCAGCCCCAGCATTTT.

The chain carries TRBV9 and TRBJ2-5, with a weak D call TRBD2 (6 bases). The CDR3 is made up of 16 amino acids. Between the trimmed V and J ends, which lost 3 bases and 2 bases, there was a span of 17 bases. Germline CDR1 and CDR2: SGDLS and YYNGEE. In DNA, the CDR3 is TGTGCCAGCAGCGCAACGACTTTGCGGGGACAAGAGACCCAGTACTTC. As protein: CASSATTLRGQETQYF.

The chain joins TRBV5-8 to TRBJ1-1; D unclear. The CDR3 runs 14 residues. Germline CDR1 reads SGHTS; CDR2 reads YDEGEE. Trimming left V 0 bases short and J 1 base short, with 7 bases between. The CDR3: CASSLGWQNTEAFF. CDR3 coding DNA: TGTGCCAGCAGCTTGGGGTGGCAGAACACTGAAGCTTTCTTT.

The CDR3 coding sequence is TGCGCCAGCAGCCTCGGACGGAATAAAGAGACCCAGTACTTC. It is translated as CASSLGRNKETQYF. The chain has TRBV5-1 and TRBJ2-5; D not resolved. V was shortened by 4 bases and J by 3 bases, with 13 bases between the two germline ends. CDR1 and CDR2 (germline): SGHRS, YFSETQ. CDR3 length: 14 residues.

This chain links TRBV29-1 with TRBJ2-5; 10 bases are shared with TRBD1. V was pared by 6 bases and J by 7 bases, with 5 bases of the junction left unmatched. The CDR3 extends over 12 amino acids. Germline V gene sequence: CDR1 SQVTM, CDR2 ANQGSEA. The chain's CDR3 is CSVGTGAGTQYF. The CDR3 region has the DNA TGCAGCGTAGGGACAGGGGCTGGGACCCAGTACTTC.

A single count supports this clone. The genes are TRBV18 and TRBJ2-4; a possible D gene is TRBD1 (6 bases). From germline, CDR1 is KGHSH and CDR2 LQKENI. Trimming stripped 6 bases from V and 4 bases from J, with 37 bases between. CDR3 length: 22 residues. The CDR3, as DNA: TGTGCCAGCTCTACGCAACACCAGGTGGGGGCGCGAAGAAAGACTGCTAAAAACATTCAGTACTTC. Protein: CASSTQHQVGARRKTAKNIQYF.

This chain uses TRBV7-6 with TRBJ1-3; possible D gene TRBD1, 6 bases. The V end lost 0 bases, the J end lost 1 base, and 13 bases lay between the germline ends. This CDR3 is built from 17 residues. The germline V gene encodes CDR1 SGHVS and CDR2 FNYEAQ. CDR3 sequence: CASSLASQGTSGNTIYF. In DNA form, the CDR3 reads TGTGCCAGCAGCTTAGCGAGTCAGGGGACTTCTGGAAACACCATATATTTT.

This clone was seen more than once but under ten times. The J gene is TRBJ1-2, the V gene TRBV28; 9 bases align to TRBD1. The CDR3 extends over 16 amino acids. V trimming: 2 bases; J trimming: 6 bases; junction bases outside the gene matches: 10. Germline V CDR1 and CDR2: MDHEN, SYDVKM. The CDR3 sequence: CASSLSGRTGDHGYTF. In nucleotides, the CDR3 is TGTGCCAGCAGTTTAAGTGGCCGGACAGGGGATCATGGCTACACCTTC.

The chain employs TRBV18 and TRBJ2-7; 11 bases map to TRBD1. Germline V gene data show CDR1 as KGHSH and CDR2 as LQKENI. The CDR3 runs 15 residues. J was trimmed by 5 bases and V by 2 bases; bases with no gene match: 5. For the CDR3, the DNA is TGTGCCAGCTCACCAGGGACAGGGGGTTCCCACGAGCAGTACTTC. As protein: CASSPGTGGSHEQYF.

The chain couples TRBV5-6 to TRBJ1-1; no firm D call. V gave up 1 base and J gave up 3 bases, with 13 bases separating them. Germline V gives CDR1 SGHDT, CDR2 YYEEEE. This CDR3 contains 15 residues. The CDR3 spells CASSLPGRGDTEAFF. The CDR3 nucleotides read TGTGCCAGCAGCTTGCCTGGGCGCGGAGACACTGAAGCTTTCTTT.

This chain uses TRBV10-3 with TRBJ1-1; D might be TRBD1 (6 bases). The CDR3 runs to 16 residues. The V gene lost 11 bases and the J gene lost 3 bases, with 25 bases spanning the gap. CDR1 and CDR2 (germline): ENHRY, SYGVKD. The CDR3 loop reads CASGAGYNFLDTEAFF. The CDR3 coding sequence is TGTGCCTCAGGGGCAGGGTACAATTTTTTGGACACTGAAGCTTTCTTT.

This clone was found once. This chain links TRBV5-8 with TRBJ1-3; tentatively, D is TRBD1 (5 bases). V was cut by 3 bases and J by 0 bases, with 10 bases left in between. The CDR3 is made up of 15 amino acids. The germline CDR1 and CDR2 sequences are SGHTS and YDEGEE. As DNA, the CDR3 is TGTGCCAGCAGCTGGGGACCGATCTCTGGAAACACCATATATTTT. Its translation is CASSWGPISGNTIYF.

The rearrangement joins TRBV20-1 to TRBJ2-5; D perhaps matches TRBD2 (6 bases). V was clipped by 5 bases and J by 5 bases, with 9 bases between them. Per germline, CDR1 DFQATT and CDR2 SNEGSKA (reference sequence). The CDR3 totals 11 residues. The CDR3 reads CSAGGMETQYF. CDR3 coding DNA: TGCAGTGCTGGAGGGATGGAGACCCAGTACTTC.

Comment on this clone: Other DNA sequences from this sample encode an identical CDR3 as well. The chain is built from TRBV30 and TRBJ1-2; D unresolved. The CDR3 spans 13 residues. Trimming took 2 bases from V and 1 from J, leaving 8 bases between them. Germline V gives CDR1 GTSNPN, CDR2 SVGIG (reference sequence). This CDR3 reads CAWSSRGNYGYTF. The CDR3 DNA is TGTGCCTGGAGTTCGCGGGGTAACTATGGCTACACCTTC.

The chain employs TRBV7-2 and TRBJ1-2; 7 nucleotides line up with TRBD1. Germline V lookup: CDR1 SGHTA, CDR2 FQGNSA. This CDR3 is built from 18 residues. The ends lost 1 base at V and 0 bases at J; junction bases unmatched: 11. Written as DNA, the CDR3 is TGTGCCAGCAGCTTAGGGACGACAGGGTGGCCCACTAACTATGGCTACACCTTC. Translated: CASSLGTTGWPTNYGYTF.

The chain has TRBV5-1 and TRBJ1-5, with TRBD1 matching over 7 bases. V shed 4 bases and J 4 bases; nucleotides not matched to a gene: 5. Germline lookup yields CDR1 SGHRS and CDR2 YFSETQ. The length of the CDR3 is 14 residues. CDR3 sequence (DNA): TGCGCCAGCAGCCCCGGGACAGAGAATCAGCCCCAGCATTTT. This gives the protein CASSPGTENQPQHF. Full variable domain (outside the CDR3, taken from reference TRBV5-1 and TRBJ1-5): KAGVTQTPRYLIKTRGQQVTLSCSPISGHRSVSWYQQTPGQGLQFLFEYFSETQRNKGNFPGRFSGRQFSNSRSEMNVSTLELGDSALYLCASSPGTENQPQHFGDGTRLSIL.

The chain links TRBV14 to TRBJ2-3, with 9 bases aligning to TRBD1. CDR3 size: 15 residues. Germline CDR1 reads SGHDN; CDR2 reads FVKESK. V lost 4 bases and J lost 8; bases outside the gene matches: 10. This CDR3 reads CASSLNRDRVATQYF. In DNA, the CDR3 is TGTGCCAGCAGCCTTAACCGGGACAGGGTTGCTACGCAGTATTTT.

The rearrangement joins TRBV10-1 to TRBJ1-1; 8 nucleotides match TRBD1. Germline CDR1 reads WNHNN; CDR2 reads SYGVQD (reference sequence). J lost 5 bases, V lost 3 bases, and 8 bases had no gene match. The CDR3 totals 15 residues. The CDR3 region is CASSEGRGHGTEAFF. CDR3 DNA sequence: TGCGCCAGCAGTGAAGGCAGGGGGCATGGGACTGAAGCTTTCTTT.

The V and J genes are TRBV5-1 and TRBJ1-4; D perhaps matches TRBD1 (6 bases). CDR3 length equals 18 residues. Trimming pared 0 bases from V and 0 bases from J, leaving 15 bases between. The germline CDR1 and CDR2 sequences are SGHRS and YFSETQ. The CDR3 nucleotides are TGCGCCAGCAGCTTGGCCCCACAGGGACCCTCAACTAATGAAAAACTGTTTTTT. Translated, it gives CASSLAPQGPSTNEKLFF. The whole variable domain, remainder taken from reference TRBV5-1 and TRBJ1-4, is KAGVTQTPRYLIKTRGQQVTLSCSPISGHRSVSWYQQTPGQGLQFLFEYFSETQRNKGNFPGRFSGRQFSNSRSEMNVSTLELGDSALYLCASSLAPQGPSTNEKLFFGSGTQLSVL.

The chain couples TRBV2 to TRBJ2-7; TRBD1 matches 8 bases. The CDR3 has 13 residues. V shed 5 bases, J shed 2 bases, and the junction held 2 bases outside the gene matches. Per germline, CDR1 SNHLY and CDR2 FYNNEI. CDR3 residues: CASSMGQAYEQYV. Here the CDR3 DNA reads TGTGCCAGCAGTATGGGACAGGCCTACGAGCAGTACGTC.

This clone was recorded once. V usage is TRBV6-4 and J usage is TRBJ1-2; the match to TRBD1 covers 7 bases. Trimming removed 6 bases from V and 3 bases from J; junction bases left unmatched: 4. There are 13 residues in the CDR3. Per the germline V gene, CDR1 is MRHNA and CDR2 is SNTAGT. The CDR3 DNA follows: TGTGCCAGCAGCGCAGACAGGGACTATGGCTACACCTTC. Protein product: CASSADRDYGYTF.

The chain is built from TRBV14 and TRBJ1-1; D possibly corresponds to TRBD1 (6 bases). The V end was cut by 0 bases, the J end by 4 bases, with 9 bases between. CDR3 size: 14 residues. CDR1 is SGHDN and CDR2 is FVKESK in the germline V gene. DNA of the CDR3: TGTGCCAGCAGCCAAGAGATAGGGGGCACTGAAGCTTTCTTT. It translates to CASSQEIGGTEAFF.